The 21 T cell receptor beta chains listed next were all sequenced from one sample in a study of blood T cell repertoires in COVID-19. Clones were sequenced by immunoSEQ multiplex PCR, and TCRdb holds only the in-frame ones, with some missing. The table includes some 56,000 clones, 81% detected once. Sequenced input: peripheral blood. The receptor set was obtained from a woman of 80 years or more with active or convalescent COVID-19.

The CDR3 region is CASSITSGGFNEQFF. CDR3 in DNA: TGTGCCAGCAGCATAACTAGCGGGGGGTTCAATGAGCAGTTCTTC. The chain is built from TRBV6-5 and TRBJ2-1, with 12 bases matching TRBD2. The CDR3 totals 15 residues. V trimming: 6 bases; J trimming: 6 bases; junction bases outside the gene matches: 6. Looked up from germline, CDR1 is MNHEY and CDR2 is SVGAGI.

The CDR3: CATGKGANEKLFF. As DNA, the CDR3 is TGTGCCACCGGCAAGGGGGCTAATGAAAAACTGTTTTTT. The V gene is TRBV7-2, the J gene TRBJ1-4, with a possible D match to TRBD1 (6 bases). The V end lost 10 bases, the J end lost 3 bases, and 12 bases lay between the germline ends. The CDR3 totals 13 residues. The V gene's germline CDR1 is SGHTA and CDR2 FQGNSA.

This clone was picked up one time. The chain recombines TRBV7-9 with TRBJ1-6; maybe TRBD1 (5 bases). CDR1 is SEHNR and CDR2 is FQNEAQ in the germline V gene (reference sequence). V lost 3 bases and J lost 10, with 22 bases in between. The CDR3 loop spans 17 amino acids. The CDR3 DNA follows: TGTGCCAGCAGCTTTATTTCCACAGGCCCGGGAGTATCACCCCTCCACTTT. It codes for CASSFISTGPGVSPLHF.

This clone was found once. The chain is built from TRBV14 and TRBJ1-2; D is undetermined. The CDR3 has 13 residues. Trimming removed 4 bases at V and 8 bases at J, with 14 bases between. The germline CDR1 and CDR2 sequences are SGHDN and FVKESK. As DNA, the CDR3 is TGTGCCAGCAGCCCCACGACACAGACGGGCTACACCTTC. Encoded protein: CASSPTTQTGYTF.

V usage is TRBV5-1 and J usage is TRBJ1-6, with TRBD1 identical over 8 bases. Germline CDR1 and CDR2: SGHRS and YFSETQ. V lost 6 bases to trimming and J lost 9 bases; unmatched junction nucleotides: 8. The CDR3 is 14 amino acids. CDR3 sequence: CASTDGQGSSPLHF. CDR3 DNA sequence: TGCGCCAGCACGGATGGACAGGGTAGTTCACCCCTCCACTTT.

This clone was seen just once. The CDR3: CASSPGQFPNYGYTF. The DNA of the CDR3 is TGTGCCAGCAGTCCAGGACAGTTTCCCAACTATGGCTACACCTTC. The chain links TRBV28 to TRBJ1-2; a possible D gene is TRBD1 (6 bases). Trimming took off 5 bases at V and 2 bases at J, with 15 bases between the two ends. Per germline, CDR1 MDHEN and CDR2 SYDVKM. CDR3 length equals 15 residues.

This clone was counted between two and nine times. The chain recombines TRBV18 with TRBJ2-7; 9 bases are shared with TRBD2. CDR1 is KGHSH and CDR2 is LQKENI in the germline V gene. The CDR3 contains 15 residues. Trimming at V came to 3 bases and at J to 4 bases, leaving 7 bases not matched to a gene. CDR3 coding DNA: TGTGCCAGCTCACCCGGGACCCTAGCGGGGTACGAGCAGTACTTC. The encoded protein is CASSPGTLAGYEQYF.

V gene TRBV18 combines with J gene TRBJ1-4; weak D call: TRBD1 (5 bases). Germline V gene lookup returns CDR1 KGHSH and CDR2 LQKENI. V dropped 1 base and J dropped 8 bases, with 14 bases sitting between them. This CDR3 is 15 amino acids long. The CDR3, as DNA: TGTGCCAGCTCACCACTCGGGGGGTATGGAGAAAAACTGTTTTTT. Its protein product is CASSPLGGYGEKLFF.

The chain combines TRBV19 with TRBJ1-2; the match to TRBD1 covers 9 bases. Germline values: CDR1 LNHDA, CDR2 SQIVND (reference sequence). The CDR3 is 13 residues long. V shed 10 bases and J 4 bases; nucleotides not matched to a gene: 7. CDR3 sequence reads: CATTDRGAYGYTF. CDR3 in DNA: TGTGCCACAACGGACAGGGGAGCCTATGGCTACACCTTC.

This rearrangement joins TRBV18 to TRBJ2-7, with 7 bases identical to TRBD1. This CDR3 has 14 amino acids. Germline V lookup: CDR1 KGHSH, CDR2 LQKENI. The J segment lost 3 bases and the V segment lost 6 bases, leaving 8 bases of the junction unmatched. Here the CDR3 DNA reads TGTGCCAGCTCCCAAACAGGGGATTTCTACGAGCAGTACTTC. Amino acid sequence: CASSQTGDFYEQYF.

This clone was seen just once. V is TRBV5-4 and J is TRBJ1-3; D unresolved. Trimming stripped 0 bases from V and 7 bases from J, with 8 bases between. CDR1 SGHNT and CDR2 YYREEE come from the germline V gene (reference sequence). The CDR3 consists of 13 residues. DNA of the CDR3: TGTGCCAGCAGCTTGGTCCCGGGGAACACCATATATTTT. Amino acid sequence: CASSLVPGNTIYF.

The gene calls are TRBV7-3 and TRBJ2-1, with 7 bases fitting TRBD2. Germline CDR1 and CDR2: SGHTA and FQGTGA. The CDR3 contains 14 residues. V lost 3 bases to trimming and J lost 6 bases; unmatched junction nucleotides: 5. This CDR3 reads CASSFGGSFNEQFF. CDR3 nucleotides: TGTGCCAGCAGCTTCGGCGGGAGCTTCAATGAGCAGTTCTTC. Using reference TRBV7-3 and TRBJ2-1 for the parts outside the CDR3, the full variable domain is GAGVSQTPSNKVTEKGKYVELRCDPISGHTALYWYRQSLGQGPEFLIYFQGTGAADDSGLPNDRFFAVRPEGSVSTLKIQRTERGDSAVYLCASSFGGSFNEQFFGPGTRLTVL.

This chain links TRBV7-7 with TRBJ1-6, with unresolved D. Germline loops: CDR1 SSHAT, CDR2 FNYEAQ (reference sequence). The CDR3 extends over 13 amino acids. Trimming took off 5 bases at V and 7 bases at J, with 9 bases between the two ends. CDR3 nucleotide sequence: TGTGCCAGCAGCGAAACAGAAAATTCACCCCTCCACTTT. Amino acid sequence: CASSETENSPLHF.

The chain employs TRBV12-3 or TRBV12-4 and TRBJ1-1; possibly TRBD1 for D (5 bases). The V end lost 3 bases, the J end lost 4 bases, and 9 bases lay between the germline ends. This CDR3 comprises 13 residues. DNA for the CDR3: TGTGCCAGCAGTTTTCGGGGGGGCACTGAAGCTTTCTTT. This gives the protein CASSFRGGTEAFF.

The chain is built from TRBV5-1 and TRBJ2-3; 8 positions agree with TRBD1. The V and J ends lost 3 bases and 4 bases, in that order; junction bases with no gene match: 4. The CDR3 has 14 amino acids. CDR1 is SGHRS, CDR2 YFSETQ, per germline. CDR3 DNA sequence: TGCGCCAGCAGCTCAGGACAGGGCCCAGATACGCAGTATTTT. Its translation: CASSSGQGPDTQYF.

The CDR3 spells CASSYGRGGPSNEQFF. The CDR3 coding sequence is TGTGCCAGCAGTTACGGGCGGGGGGGCCCAAGCAATGAGCAGTTCTTC. The genes are TRBV6-5 and TRBJ2-1; 9 bases align to TRBD2. The junction had 8 bases not matched to a gene; V was cut back by 2 bases and J by 6 bases. This CDR3 contains 16 residues. Germline V gene sequence: CDR1 MNHEY, CDR2 SVGAGI.

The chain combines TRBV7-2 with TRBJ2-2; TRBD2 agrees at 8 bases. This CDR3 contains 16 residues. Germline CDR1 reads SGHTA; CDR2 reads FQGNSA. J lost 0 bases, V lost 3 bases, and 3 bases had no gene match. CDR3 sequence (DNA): TGTGCCAGCAGCTTTATAGCGGGGACGAACACCGGGGAGCTGTTTTTT. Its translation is CASSFIAGTNTGELFF.

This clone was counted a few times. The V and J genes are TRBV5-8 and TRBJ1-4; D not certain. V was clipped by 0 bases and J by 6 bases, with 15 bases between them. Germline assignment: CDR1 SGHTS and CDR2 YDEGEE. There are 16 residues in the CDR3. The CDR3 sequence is CASSLDSWYRDEKLFF. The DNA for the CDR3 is TGTGCCAGCAGCTTGGATTCGTGGTATCGGGATGAAAAACTGTTTTTT.

The CDR3 is CASSTLGGGVNEQFF. The CDR3 DNA reads as TGTGCCAGCAGCACATTGGGCGGGGGGGTCAATGAGCAGTTCTTC. This chain uses TRBV25-1 with TRBJ2-1; 9 nucleotides agree with TRBD2. The CDR3 is made up of 15 amino acids. V shed 6 bases, J shed 6 bases, and the junction held 9 bases outside the gene matches. The germline V gene encodes CDR1 MGHDK and CDR2 SYGVNS.

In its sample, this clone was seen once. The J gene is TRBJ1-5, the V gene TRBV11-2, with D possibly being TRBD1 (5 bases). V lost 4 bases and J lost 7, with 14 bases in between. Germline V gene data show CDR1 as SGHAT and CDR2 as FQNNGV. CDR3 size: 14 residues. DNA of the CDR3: TGTGCCAGCAGCTCCCAGGACACGAGACAGCCCCAGCATTTT. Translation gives CASSSQDTRQPQHF. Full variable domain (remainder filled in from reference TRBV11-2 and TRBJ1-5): EAGVAQSPRYKIIEKRQSVAFWCNPISGHATLYWYQQILGQGPKLLIQFQNNGVVDDSQLPKDRFSAERLKGVDSTLKIQPAKLEDSAVYLCASSSQDTRQPQHFGDGTRLSIL.

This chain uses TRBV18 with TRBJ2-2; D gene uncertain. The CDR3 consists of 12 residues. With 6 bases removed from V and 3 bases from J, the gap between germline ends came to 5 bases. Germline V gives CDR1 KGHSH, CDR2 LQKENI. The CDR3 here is CASSPDTGELFF. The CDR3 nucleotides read TGTGCCAGCTCCCCCGACACCGGGGAGCTGTTTTTT.